A selection of T cell receptor beta chains follows, all from one sample in a study of CD8 T cells in ankylosing spondylitis. Via MiXCR, TCRdb re-called the 5' RACE reads, giving one row per CDR3 protein. The repertoire has about 540,000 distinct CDR3 sequences, about an eighth of them found once; the top ten carry almost 7%. Sequencing was carried out using blood, either unsorted or a sorted T cell fraction (not recorded which). These receptor sequences come from a male donor with ankylosing spondylitis. CDR3s include the opening cysteine and the closing phenylalanine or tryptophan. The order of the fields is D gene, J gene, V gene, clone size, CDR3 protein, CDR3 DNA. The D gene is left open where the match is weak. The listing skips clone size in some rows; elsewhere it reads once, few, many or a size class.

NA	TRBJ2-3	TRBV5-5	NA	CASSYQLGDTQYF	TGTGCCAGCAGCTATCAACTCGGAGATACGCAGTATTTT
TRBD1	TRBJ1-1	TRBV5-1	few	CASSLNGQGALNTEAFF	TGCGCCAGCAGCTTGAATGGTCAGGGGGCCTTGAACACTGAAGCTTTCTTT
NA	TRBJ2-3	TRBV5-1	many	CASSRGESTDTQYF	TGCGCCAGCAGCCGTGGCGAGAGCACAGATACGCAGTATTTT
TRBD1	TRBJ1-2	TRBV20-1	once	CSAPGQGYGYTF	TGCAGTGCTCCTGGACAGGGGTATGGCTACACCTTC
NA	TRBJ1-5	TRBV7-9	NA	CASSLPGHPNQPQHF	TGTGCCAGCAGCCTCCCCGGACACCCTAATCAGCCCCAGCATTTT
NA	TRBJ2-1	TRBV20-1	NA	CSARVTTAYNEQFF	TGCAGTGCTAGAGTAACTACGGCTTACAATGAGCAGTTCTTC
NA	TRBJ1-5	TRBV12-3/TRBV12-4	many	CASSYLDSSNQPQHF	TGTGCCAGCAGTTACTTGGACAGTTCTAATCAGCCCCAGCATTTT
NA	TRBJ2-7	TRBV19	NA	CASSIEPGSQYF	TGTGCCAGTAGTATAGAACCGGGATCGCAGTACTTC
NA	TRBJ1-2	TRBV6-5	few	CASSNDRPNIPAYGYTF	TGTGCCAGCAGTAACGACAGGCCCAATATCCCCGCCTATGGCTACACCTTC
NA	TRBJ1-2	TRBV7-9	few	CASSLFRANYGYTF	TGTGCCAGCAGCTTATTCCGAGCTAACTATGGCTACACCTTC
TRBD2	TRBJ2-1	TRBV20-1	NA	CSAPLGAGGIYNEQFF	TGCAGTGCTCCCCTGGGAGCGGGAGGGATATACAATGAGCAGTTCTTC
NA	TRBJ1-1	TRBV4-1	few	CASSSPRNTEAFF	TGCGCCAGCAGCTCCCCCAGGAACACTGAAGCTTTCTTT
TRBD1	TRBJ1-4	TRBV27	few	CASSSQTGWGEKLFF	TGTGCCAGCAGCTCGCAGACAGGGTGGGGTGAAAAACTGTTTTTT
NA	TRBJ2-5	TRBV15	NA	CATSRDRGQQETQYF	TGTGCCACCAGCAGAGACCGGGGACAACAAGAGACCCAGTACTTC
NA	TRBJ2-1	TRBV2	few	CASIRRLQTYNEQFF	TGTGCCAGCATCAGGAGGCTTCAGACCTACAATGAGCAGTTCTTC
TRBD1	TRBJ1-1	TRBV7-9	few	CASSLGQGARGTEAFF	TGTGCCAGCAGCTTAGGACAGGGGGCAAGAGGGACTGAAGCTTTCTTT
NA	TRBJ1-4	TRBV7-9	NA	CASSSEPLEKLFF	TGTGCCAGCAGCTCCGAACCGTTGGAAAAACTGTTTTTT
TRBD1	TRBJ2-1	TRBV25-1	many	CASSEYMGQYNEQFF	TGTGCCAGCAGTGAATATATGGGACAGTACAATGAGCAGTTCTTC
NA	TRBJ1-1	TRBV5-1	NA	CASSLATGSGEAFF	TGCGCCAGCAGCTTGGCAACAGGGTCTGGAGAAGCTTTCTTT
NA	TRBJ2-1	TRBV12-3/TRBV12-4	many	CASSQGKGGSSYNEQFF	TGTGCCAGCAGTCAAGGGAAGGGGGGGAGCTCCTACAATGAGCAGTTCTTC
NA	TRBJ2-1	TRBV6-6	many	CASSLSRIGEQFF	TGTGCCAGCAGCTTGTCTCGGATAGGTGAGCAGTTCTTC
TRBD2	TRBJ2-3	TRBV11-2	many	CASSAGLAGGTDTQYF	TGTGCCAGCAGCGCCGGCCTAGCGGGAGGCACAGATACGCAGTATTTT
TRBD2	TRBJ2-1	TRBV7-9	many	CASSSGGLAGAGEQFF	TGTGCCAGCAGCTCAGGGGGACTAGCGGGAGCAGGCGAGCAGTTCTTC
TRBD2	TRBJ2-1	TRBV11-2	few	CASSSTYSGIYNEQFF	TGTGCCAGCAGCTCCACATATAGCGGGATCTACAATGAGCAGTTCTTC
TRBD1	TRBJ1-1	TRBV7-8	many	CASSWDREGNTEAFF	TGTGCCAGCAGCTGGGACAGGGAGGGAAACACTGAAGCTTTCTTT
TRBD2	TRBJ2-7	TRBV7-2	few	CASSGTSGTYEQYF	TGTGCCAGCAGCGGAACTAGCGGAACCTACGAGCAGTACTTC
TRBD2	TRBJ2-3	TRBV12-3/TRBV12-4	few	CASSPGLGIDTQYF	TGTGCCAGCAGCCCCGGACTAGGTATAGATACGCAGTATTTT
TRBD2	TRBJ2-1	TRBV3-1	few	CASSLPGGTSAYNEQFF	TGTGCCAGCAGCCTCCCTGGCGGGACTAGCGCCTACAATGAGCAGTTCTTC
TRBD2	TRBJ2-1	TRBV9	NA	CASSPGGLAGPYNEQFF	TGTGCCAGCAGCCCAGGGGGACTAGCGGGGCCTTACAATGAGCAGTTCTTC
TRBD2	TRBJ2-2	TRBV27	few	CASSLSGRVAGEGGELFF	TGTGCCAGCAGTTTATCGGGCCGGGTGGCGGGAGAGGGCGGGGAGCTGTTTTTT
NA	TRBJ1-6	TRBV3-1	NA	CASSQGDRYNSPLHF	TGTGCCAGCAGCCAAGGAGACAGATATAATTCACCCCTCCACTTT
TRBD2	TRBJ2-1	TRBV5-1	few	CASSLVASGRYNEQFF	TGCGCCAGCAGCTTGGTGGCTAGCGGGAGATATAATGAGCAGTTCTTC
TRBD2	TRBJ2-3	TRBV6-1	few	CASSQRLAGGGDTQYF	TGTGCCAGCAGTCAGCGACTAGCGGGAGGTGGAGATACGCAGTATTTT
TRBD1	TRBJ2-3	TRBV7-2	few	CASILTGADTQYF	TGTGCCAGCATCTTGACAGGGGCAGATACGCAGTATTTT
NA	TRBJ1-4	TRBV15	NA	CATSSPSGATNEKLFF	TGTGCCACCAGCAGCCCCTCTGGAGCAACTAATGAAAAACTGTTTTTT
NA	TRBJ1-2	TRBV3-1	few	CASSQDAGHNYGYTF	TGTGCCAGCAGCCAAGATGCAGGACACAACTATGGCTACACCTTC
NA	TRBJ2-6	TRBV20-1	NA	CSAARGSGANVLTF	TGCAGTGCTGCCCGGGGGTCTGGGGCCAACGTCCTGACTTTC
NA	TRBJ1-6	TRBV20-1	NA	CSAQGGAENSPLHF	TGCAGTGCCCAAGGGGGGGCGGAAAATTCACCCCTCCACTTT
NA	TRBJ2-7	TRBV11-2	many	CASSEAVAGRHEQYF	TGTGCCAGCAGCGAGGCCGTGGCAGGGAGGCACGAGCAGTACTTC
NA	TRBJ2-5	TRBV5-1	NA	CASSLVAARETQYF	TGCGCCAGCAGCTTAGTGGCGGCTCGGGAGACCCAGTACTTC
TRBD1	TRBJ2-3	TRBV2	few	CASSRDREITDTQYF	TGTGCCAGCAGTAGGGACAGGGAGATTACAGATACGCAGTATTTT
NA	TRBJ1-5	TRBV29-1	many	CSVGAGPNQPQHF	TGCAGCGTTGGGGCAGGGCCTAATCAGCCCCAGCATTTT
NA	TRBJ2-7	TRBV2	NA	CASSEEYYEQYF	TGTGCCAGCAGTGAGGAGTACTACGAGCAGTACTTC
TRBD1	TRBJ1-1	TRBV7-2	NA	CASSLVARGHTEAFF	TGTGCCAGCAGCTTAGTAGCCAGGGGGCATACTGAAGCTTTCTTT
TRBD1	TRBJ1-2	TRBV6-5	NA	CASSYLRQGKASYGYTF	TGTGCCAGCAGTTACCTCCGACAGGGAAAAGCGAGCTATGGCTACACCTTC
TRBD2	TRBJ2-1	TRBV6-5	few	CASSYSGSGRPTNEQFF	TGTGCCAGCAGTTACTCGGGTAGCGGGAGGCCCACCAATGAGCAGTTCTTC
NA	TRBJ2-2	TRBV7-8	few	CASSLATGTTGELFF	TGTGCCAGCAGCTTAGCTACGGGAACCACCGGGGAGCTGTTTTTT
TRBD2	TRBJ2-3	TRBV7-2	NA	CASRPRLAGGTDTQYF	TGTGCCAGCAGACCGAGACTAGCGGGAGGCACAGATACGCAGTATTTT
TRBD1	TRBJ2-7	TRBV10-3	NA	CAISEQQGGIYEQYF	TGTGCCATCAGTGAACAACAGGGGGGTATCTACGAGCAGTACTTC
TRBD1	TRBJ1-1	TRBV6-5	few	CASSYAPDRASEAFF	TGTGCCAGCAGTTACGCCCCGGACAGGGCCTCTGAAGCTTTCTTT
NA	TRBJ2-5	TRBV29-1	few	CSVAPTGARETQYF	TGCAGCGTTGCCCCCACGGGGGCCCGAGAGACCCAGTACTTC
NA	TRBJ1-1	TRBV29-1	many	CSVDRNTEAFF	TGCAGCGTGGACAGGAACACTGAAGCTTTCTTT
NA	TRBJ2-1	TRBV29-1	many	CSARQGISDNEQFF	TGCAGCGCCCGCCAGGGGATATCTGACAATGAGCAGTTCTTC
TRBD2	TRBJ2-1	TRBV20-1	few	CSARDRGGVYNEQFF	TGCAGTGCTAGAGACCGGGGGGGGGTCTACAATGAGCAGTTCTTC
TRBD1	TRBJ2-5	TRBV11-2	NA	CASSLAHGTGALETQYF	TGTGCCAGCAGCTTAGCCCACGGGACAGGGGCGTTGGAGACCCAGTACTTC